This entry describes one T cell receptor (beta chain). V lost 2 bases to trimming and J lost 6 bases, with 14 bases between them. The CDR3 length is 13 residues. Germline V gene lookup returns CDR1 GTSNPN and CDR2 SVGIG (reference sequence). This sample stems from a study of T cell changes during pregnancy in multiple sclerosis. Produced via immunoSEQ multiplex PCR; TCRdb's table is partial and in-frame only. In the table there are about 73,000 clones, 85% to 90% of which are singletons. Sequencing used peripheral blood, obtained after pregnancy. The V call is TRBV30, the J call TRBJ2-7; no definite D call. This clonotype was obtained from a female donor in good health, enrolled as a control in a pregnancy study. CDR3 residues: CAWSPRPFSEQYF. Here the CDR3 DNA reads TGTGCCTGGAGTCCTAGACCGTTCAGCGAGCAGTACTTC.